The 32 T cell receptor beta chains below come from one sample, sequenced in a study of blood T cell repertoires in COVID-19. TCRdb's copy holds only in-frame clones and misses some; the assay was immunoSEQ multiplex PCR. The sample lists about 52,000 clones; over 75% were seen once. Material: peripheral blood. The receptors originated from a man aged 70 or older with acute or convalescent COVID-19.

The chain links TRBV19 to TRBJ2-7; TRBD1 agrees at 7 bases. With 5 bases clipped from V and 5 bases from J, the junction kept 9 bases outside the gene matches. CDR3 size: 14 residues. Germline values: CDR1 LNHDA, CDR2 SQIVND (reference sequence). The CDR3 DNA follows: TGTGCCAGTAGTCAACCGGGACAGTACCACGAGCAGTACTTC. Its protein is CASSQPGQYHEQYF.

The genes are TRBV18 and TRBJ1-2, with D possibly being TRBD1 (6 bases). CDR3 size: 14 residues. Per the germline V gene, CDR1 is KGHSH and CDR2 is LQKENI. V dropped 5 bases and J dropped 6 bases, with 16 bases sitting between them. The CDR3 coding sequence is TGTGCCAGCTCAGCAACACAGGGTGACCATGGCTACACCTTC. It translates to CASSATQGDHGYTF.

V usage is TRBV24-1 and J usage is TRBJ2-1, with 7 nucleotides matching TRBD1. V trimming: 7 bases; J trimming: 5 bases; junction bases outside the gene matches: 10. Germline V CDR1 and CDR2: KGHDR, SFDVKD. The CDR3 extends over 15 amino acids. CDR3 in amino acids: CATSGRQGDNNEQFF. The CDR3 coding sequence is TGTGCCACCAGCGGCCGACAGGGCGACAACAATGAGCAGTTCTTC.

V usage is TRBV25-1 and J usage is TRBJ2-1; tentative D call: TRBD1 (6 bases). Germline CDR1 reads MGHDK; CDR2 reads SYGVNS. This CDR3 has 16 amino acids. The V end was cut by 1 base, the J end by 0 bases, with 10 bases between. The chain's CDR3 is CASSEFGTTSYNEQFF. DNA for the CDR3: TGTGCCAGCAGTGAATTTGGGACAACCTCCTACAATGAGCAGTTCTTC.

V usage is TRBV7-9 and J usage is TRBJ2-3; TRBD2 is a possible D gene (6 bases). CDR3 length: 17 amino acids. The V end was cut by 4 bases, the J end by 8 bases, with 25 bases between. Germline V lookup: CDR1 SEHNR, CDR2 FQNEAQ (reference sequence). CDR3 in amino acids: CASSYNQTVRRRGTQYF. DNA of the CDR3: TGTGCCAGCAGCTATAACCAGACAGTACGCCGGAGGGGTACGCAGTATTTT. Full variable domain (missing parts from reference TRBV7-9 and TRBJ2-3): DTGVSQNPRHKITKRGQNVTFRCDPISEHNRLYWYRQTLGQGPEFLTYFQNEAQLEKSRLLSDRFSAERPKGSFSTLEIQRTEQGDSAMYLCASSYNQTVRRRGTQYFGPGTRLTVL.

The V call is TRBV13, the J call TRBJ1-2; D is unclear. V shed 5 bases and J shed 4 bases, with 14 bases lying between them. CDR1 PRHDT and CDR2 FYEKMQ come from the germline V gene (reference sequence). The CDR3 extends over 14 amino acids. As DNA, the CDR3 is TGTGCCAGCAGCCGGACGGAGGCCTCCTATGGCTACACCTTC. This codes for CASSRTEASYGYTF.

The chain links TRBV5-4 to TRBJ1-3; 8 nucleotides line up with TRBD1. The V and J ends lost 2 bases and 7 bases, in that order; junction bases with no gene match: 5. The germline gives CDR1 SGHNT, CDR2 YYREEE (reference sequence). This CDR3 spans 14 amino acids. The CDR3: CASSFTGGDNTIYF. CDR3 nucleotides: TGTGCCAGCAGCTTTACAGGGGGGGATAACACCATATATTTT.

CDR3 sequence reads: CSVEPEAGGTDTQYF. The CDR3 bases are TGCAGCGTTGAACCGGAAGCGGGGGGCACAGATACGCAGTATTTT. The chain has TRBV29-1 and TRBJ2-3, with 8 bases aligning to TRBD2. J lost 1 base, V lost 2 bases, and 5 bases had no gene match. The length of the CDR3 is 15 residues. Germline CDR1 and CDR2: SQVTM and ANQGSEA.

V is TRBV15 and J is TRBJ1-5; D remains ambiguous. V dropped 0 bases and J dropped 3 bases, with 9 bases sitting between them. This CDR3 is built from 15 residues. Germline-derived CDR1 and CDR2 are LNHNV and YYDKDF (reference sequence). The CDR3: CATSRDGAANQPQHF. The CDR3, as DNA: TGTGCCACCAGCAGAGATGGAGCAGCCAATCAGCCCCAGCATTTT.

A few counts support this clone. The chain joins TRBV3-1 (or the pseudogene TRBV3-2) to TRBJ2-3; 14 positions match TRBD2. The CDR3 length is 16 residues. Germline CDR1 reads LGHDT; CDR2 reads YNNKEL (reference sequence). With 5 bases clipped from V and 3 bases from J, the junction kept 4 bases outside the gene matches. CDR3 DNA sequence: TGTGCCAGCAGCTTGGGACTAGCGGGGGAGACAGATACGCAGTATTTT. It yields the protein CASSLGLAGETDTQYF.

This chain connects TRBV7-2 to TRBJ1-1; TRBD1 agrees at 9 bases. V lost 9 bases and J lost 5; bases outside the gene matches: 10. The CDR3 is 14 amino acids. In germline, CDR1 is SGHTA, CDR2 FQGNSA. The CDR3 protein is CASTLQGAVTEAFF. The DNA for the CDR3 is TGTGCCAGTACTTTACAGGGGGCGGTAACTGAAGCTTTCTTT.

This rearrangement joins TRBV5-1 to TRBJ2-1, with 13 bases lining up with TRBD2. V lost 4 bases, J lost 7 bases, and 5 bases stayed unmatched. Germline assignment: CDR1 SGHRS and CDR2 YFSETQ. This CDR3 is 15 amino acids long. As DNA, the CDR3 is TGCGCCAGCAGCCTGGGACTAGCGGGAACTAATGAGCAGTTCTTC. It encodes CASSLGLAGTNEQFF.

The CDR3 DNA reads as TGTGCCAGCAGTTCCCAGGGGGAAGAGACCCAGTACTTC. Its translation is CASSSQGEETQYF. This chain connects TRBV5-4 to TRBJ2-5; 7 bases fit TRBD1. Unmatched junction bases numbered 4, after V lost 5 bases and J lost 3 bases. The CDR3 has 13 residues. Germline loops: CDR1 SGHNT, CDR2 YYREEE (reference sequence).

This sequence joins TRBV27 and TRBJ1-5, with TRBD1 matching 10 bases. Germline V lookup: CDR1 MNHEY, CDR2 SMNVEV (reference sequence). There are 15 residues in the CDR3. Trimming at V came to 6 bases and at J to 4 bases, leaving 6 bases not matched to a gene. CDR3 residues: CASSFGTGVNQPQHF. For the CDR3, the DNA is TGTGCCAGCAGCTTTGGGACAGGGGTAAATCAGCCCCAGCATTTT.

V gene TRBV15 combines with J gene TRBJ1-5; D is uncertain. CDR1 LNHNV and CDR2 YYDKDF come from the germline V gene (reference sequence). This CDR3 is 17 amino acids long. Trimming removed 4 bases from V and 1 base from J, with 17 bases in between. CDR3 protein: CATSISGSPRSNQPQHF. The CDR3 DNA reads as TGTGCCACCAGCATCTCCGGGTCCCCCCGGAGCAATCAGCCCCAGCATTTT.

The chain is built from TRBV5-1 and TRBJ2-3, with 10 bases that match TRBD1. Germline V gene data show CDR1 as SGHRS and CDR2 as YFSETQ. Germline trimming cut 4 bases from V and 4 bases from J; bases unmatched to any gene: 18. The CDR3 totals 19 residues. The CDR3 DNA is TGCGCCAGCAGCGCTCCGGGACAGGGGCGGCAGTGGGGCTCAGATACGCAGTATTTT. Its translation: CASSAPGQGRQWGSDTQYF. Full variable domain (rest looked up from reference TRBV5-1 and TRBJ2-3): KAGVTQTPRYLIKTRGQQVTLSCSPISGHRSVSWYQQTPGQGLQFLFEYFSETQRNKGNFPGRFSGRQFSNSRSEMNVSTLELGDSALYLCASSAPGQGRQWGSDTQYFGPGTRLTVL.

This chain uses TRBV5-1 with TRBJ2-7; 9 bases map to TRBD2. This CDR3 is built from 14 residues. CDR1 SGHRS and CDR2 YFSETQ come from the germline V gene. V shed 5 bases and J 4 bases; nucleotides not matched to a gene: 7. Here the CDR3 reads CASRNETSGYEQYF. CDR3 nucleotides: TGCGCCAGCAGGAATGAGACTAGCGGATACGAGCAGTACTTC.

CDR3 nucleotide sequence: TGTGCCAGCAGCGGGACAGGGATGATGGAGACCCAGTACTTC. This encodes CASSGTGMMETQYF. The rearrangement links TRBV5-6 to TRBJ2-5; TRBD1 agrees at 9 bases. CDR1 is SGHDT, CDR2 YYEEEE, per germline. With V trimmed by 4 bases and J by 5 bases, 6 bases remained unmatched. The CDR3 is 14 amino acids.

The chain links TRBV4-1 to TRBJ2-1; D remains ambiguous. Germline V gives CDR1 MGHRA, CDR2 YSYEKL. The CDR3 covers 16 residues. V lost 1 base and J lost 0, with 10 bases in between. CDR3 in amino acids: CASSQVERSSYNEQFF. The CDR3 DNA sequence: TGCGCCAGCAGCCAAGTCGAGCGTAGCTCCTACAATGAGCAGTTCTTC.

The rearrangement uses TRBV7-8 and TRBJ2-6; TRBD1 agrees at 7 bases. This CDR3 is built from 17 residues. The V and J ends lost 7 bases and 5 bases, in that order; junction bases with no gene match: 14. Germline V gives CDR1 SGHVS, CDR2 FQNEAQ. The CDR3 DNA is TGTGCCAGCAAACTAAGGGACAGCTCCCTCTGGGCCAACGTCCTGACTTTC. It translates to CASKLRDSSLWANVLTF.

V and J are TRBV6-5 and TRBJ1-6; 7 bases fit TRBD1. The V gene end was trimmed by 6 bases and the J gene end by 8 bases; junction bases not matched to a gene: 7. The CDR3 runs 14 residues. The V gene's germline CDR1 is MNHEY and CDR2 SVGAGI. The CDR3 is CASSVDRVDSPLHF. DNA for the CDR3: TGTGCCAGCAGCGTCGACAGGGTGGATTCACCCCTCCACTTT.

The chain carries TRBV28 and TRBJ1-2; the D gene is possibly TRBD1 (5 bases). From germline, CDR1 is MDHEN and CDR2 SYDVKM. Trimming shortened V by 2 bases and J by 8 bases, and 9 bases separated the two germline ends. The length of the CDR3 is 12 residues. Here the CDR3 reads CASSLRQYGYTF. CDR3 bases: TGTGCCAGCAGTTTAAGACAGTACGGCTACACCTTC.

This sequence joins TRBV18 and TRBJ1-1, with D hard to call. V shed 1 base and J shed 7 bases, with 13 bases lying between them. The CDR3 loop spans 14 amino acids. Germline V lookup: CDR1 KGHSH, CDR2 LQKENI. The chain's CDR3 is CASSPRPGDHEAFF. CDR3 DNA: TGTGCCAGCTCACCACGGCCGGGAGACCATGAAGCTTTCTTT. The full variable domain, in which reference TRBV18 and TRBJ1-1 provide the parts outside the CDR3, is NAGVMQNPRHLVRRRGQEARLRCSPMKGHSHVYWYRQLPEEGLKFMVYLQKENIIDESGMPKERFSAEFPKEGPSILRIQQVVRGDSAAYFCASSPRPGDHEAFFGQGTRLTVV.

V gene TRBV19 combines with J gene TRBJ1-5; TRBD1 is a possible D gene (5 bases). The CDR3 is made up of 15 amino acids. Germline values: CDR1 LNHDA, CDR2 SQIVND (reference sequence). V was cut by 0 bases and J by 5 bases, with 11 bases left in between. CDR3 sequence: CASSIDLQGYQPQHF. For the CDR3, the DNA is TGTGCCAGTAGTATAGATCTCCAGGGCTATCAGCCCCAGCATTTT. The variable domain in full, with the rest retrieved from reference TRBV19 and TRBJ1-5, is DGGITQSPKYLFRKEGQNVTLSCEQNLNHDAMYWYRQDPGQGLRLIYYSQIVNDFQKGDIAEGYSVSREKKESFPLTVTSAQKNPTAFYLCASSIDLQGYQPQHFGDGTRLSIL.

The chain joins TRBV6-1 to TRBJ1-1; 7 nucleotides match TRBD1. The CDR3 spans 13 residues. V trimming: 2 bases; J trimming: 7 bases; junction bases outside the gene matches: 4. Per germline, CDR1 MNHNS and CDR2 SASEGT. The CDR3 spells CASSERGTVEAFF. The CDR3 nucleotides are TGTGCCAGCAGTGAAAGAGGGACAGTTGAAGCTTTCTTT.

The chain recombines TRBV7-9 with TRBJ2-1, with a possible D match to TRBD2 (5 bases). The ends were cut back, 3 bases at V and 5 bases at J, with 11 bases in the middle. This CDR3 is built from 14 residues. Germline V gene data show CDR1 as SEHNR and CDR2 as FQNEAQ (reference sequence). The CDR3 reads CASSFPRANNEQFF. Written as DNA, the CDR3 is TGTGCCAGCAGCTTCCCGAGGGCGAACAATGAGCAGTTCTTC.

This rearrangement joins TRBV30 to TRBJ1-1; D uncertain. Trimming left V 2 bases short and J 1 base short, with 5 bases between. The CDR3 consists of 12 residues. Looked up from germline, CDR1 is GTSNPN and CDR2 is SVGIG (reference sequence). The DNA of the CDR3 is TGTGCCTGGAGTCGAGCGAACACTGAAGCTTTCTTT. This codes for CAWSRANTEAFF.

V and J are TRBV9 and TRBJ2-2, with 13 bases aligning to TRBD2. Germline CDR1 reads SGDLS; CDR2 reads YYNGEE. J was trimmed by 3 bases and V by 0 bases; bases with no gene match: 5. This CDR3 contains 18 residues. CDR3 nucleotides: TGTGCCAGCAGCGTAGGGACTAGCGGGAGACTTTACACCGGGGAGCTGTTTTTT. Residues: CASSVGTSGRLYTGELFF.

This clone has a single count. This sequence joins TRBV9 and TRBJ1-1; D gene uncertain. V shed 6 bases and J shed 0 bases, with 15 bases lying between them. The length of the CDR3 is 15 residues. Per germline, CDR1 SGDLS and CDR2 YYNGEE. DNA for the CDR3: TGTGCCAGCACCCCGGTTACTTTCCTGAACACTGAAGCTTTCTTT. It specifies CASTPVTFLNTEAFF.

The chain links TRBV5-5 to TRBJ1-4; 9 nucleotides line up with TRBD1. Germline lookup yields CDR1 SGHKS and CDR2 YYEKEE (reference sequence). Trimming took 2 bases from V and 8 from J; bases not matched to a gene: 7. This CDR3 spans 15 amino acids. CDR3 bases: TGTGCCAGCAGCTTCACGGGACAGGGTGGAGAAAAACTGTTTTTT. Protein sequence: CASSFTGQGGEKLFF.

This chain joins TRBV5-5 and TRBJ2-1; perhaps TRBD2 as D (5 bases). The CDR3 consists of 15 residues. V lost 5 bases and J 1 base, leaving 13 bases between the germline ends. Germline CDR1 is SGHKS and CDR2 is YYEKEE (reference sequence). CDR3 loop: CASSDPSGSYNEQFF. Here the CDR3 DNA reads TGTGCCAGCAGTGATCCGTCGGGGTCCTACAATGAGCAGTTCTTC.

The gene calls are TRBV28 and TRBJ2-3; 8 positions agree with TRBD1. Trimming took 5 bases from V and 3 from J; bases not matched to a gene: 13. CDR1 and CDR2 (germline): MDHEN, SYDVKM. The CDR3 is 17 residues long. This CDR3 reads CASSASFRGRVTDTQYF. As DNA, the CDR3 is TGTGCCAGCAGTGCGAGCTTCAGGGGGCGCGTGACAGATACGCAGTATTTT.